What follows are 27 T cell receptor beta chains derived from one specimen sequenced in a study of OX40 agonist ivuxolimab in advanced cancers. Measured with immunoSEQ multiplex PCR; TCRdb has only the in-frame clones, and not every one. The sample holds tens of thousands of clones; about nine tenths are singletons and the top ten take roughly 0.33%. The material was CD4+ or CD8+ T cells sorted from blood, obtained in a trial of the OX40 agonist ivuxolimab. The receptors derive from an adult with an advanced solid tumor such as melanoma, head and neck, liver or kidney cancer.

The V call is TRBV19, the J call TRBJ1-5; no clear D. The V gene's germline CDR1 is LNHDA and CDR2 SQIVND (reference sequence). V was cut by 3 bases and J by 4 bases, with 10 bases left in between. CDR3 length: 14 amino acids. The CDR3 spells CASSMRSPNQPQHF. CDR3 nucleotides: TGTGCCAGTAGTATGAGGAGCCCGAATCAGCCCCAGCATTTT. Using reference TRBV19 and TRBJ1-5 for the parts outside the CDR3, the full variable domain is DGGITQSPKYLFRKEGQNVTLSCEQNLNHDAMYWYRQDPGQGLRLIYYSQIVNDFQKGDIAEGYSVSREKKESFPLTVTSAQKNPTAFYLCASSMRSPNQPQHFGDGTRLSIL.

The V call is TRBV6-6, the J call TRBJ1-5; D is possibly TRBD1 (6 bases). Trimming stripped 4 bases from V and 5 bases from J, with 9 bases between. CDR1 is MNHNY, CDR2 SVGAGI, per germline (reference sequence). The CDR3 runs to 13 residues. The CDR3 region is CASSSTGHQPQHF. Here the CDR3 DNA reads TGTGCCAGCAGTTCCACAGGGCATCAGCCCCAGCATTTT.

This sequence joins TRBV6-4 and TRBJ2-1, with 8 bases identical to TRBD1. The CDR3 runs 13 residues. Germline-derived CDR1 and CDR2 are MRHNA and SNTAGT. The ends lost 2 bases at V and 9 bases at J; junction bases unmatched: 3. The CDR3 DNA is TGTGCCAGCAGTGACCAGGGGGCCAGTGAGCAGTTCTTC. It translates to CASSDQGASEQFF.

V usage is TRBV7-2 and J usage is TRBJ2-7; no clear D gene. The CDR3 extends over 12 amino acids. The V gene's germline CDR1 is SGHTA and CDR2 FQGNSA. The V and J ends lost 0 bases and 4 bases respectively, with 4 bases between them. CDR3 loop: CASSLAKYEQYF. The DNA of the CDR3 is TGTGCCAGCAGCTTAGCCAAGTACGAGCAGTACTTC.

This chain uses TRBV29-1 with TRBJ2-7; 7 bases are a match to TRBD1. With 1 base clipped from V and 2 bases from J, the junction kept 5 bases outside the gene matches. The germline V gene has CDR1 SQVTM and CDR2 ANQGSEA. The CDR3 spans 14 residues. The CDR3 DNA reads TGCAGCGTTGAAGGTCAGGGGGTTCCCTACGAGCAGTACTTC. Its translation is CSVEGQGVPYEQYF.

This clone was observed a handful of times. The chain has TRBV6-5 and TRBJ2-7; D remains ambiguous. Between the trimmed V and J ends, which lost 4 bases and 6 bases, there was a span of 13 bases. The CDR3 consists of 13 residues. Per germline, CDR1 MNHEY and CDR2 SVGAGI. The CDR3 is CASSFLSRAEQYF. The CDR3 region has the DNA TGTGCCAGCAGTTTCCTTAGTAGAGCCGAGCAGTACTTC.

This clone was counted only a few times. CDR3 in amino acids: CASSVGLEGYTF. CDR3 nucleotide sequence: TGTGCCAGCAGTGTAGGGTTGGAAGGCTACACCTTC. The V gene is TRBV28, the J gene TRBJ1-2, with no clear D. Germline V lookup: CDR1 MDHEN, CDR2 SYDVKM. The CDR3 is 12 amino acids. V lost 5 bases and J lost 8, with 12 bases in between.

This chain connects TRBV10-3 to TRBJ2-1; TRBD2 matches at 9 bases. Per germline, CDR1 ENHRY and CDR2 SYGVKD. The length of the CDR3 is 15 residues. V shed 8 bases, J shed 5 bases, and the junction held 10 bases outside the gene matches. The CDR3 spells CAISTSGSLHNEQFF. The CDR3 DNA reads as TGTGCCATCTCTACTAGCGGGTCCCTCCACAATGAGCAGTTCTTC.

The chain combines TRBV29-1 with TRBJ2-5; TRBD2 matches 7 bases. The CDR3 has 12 residues. Trimming at V came to 7 bases and at J to 5 bases, leaving 7 bases not matched to a gene. Germline V lookup: CDR1 SQVTM, CDR2 ANQGSEA. The CDR3 DNA follows: TGCAGCGGGACGACTAGCCAGGAGACCCAGTACTTC. Residues: CSGTTSQETQYF.

This rearrangement joins TRBV28 to TRBJ1-2, with 10 bases lining up with TRBD1. CDR3 length: 17 amino acids. Germline V gene lookup returns CDR1 MDHEN and CDR2 SYDVKM. V lost 6 bases to trimming and J lost 4 bases; unmatched junction nucleotides: 14. The CDR3 coding sequence is TGTGCCAGCAGCCCATTGACAGGGGGCGCCCCTCCCTATGGCTACACCTTC. Translated: CASSPLTGGAPPYGYTF.

The chain links TRBV5-1 to TRBJ1-1; D not certain. The CDR3 consists of 14 residues. V shed 2 bases and J shed 3 bases, with 11 bases lying between them. Germline V lookup: CDR1 SGHRS, CDR2 YFSETQ. As DNA, the CDR3 is TGCGCCAGCAGCTTTGCCGGCGGGGACACTGAAGCTTTCTTT. Translated, it gives CASSFAGGDTEAFF.

This rearrangement joins TRBV5-4 to TRBJ2-7, with a tentative D call TRBD2 (5 bases). Germline V CDR1 and CDR2: SGHNT, YYREEE (reference sequence). CDR3 length: 15 residues. Trimming shortened V by 4 bases and J by 8 bases, and 22 bases separated the two germline ends. In nucleotides, the CDR3 is TGTGCCAGCAGCCAGCTTGGAGGAGCTTTGCCTAAGCAGTACTTC. Encoded protein: CASSQLGGALPKQYF.

The gene calls are TRBV27 and TRBJ2-7, with TRBD2 as a possible D gene (6 bases). CDR1 MNHEY and CDR2 SMNVEV come from the germline V gene (reference sequence). There are 15 residues in the CDR3. Deletions cut 2 bases from V and 4 bases from J, with 15 bases between. DNA of the CDR3: TGTGCCAGCAGTTTAAGACGGGAGAATAGGTACGAGCAGTACTTC. Amino acid sequence: CASSLRRENRYEQYF.

The chain uses TRBV7-2 and TRBJ2-3; D tentatively reads TRBD1 or TRBD2 (5 bases each). With 5 bases removed from V and 5 bases from J, the gap between germline ends came to 20 bases. Germline CDR1 is SGHTA and CDR2 is FQGNSA. The CDR3 runs 16 residues. CDR3 protein: CASSRRMGENGDTQYF. CDR3 DNA: TGTGCCAGCAGCCGCCGGATGGGGGAAAACGGAGATACGCAGTATTTT.

The chain combines TRBV27 with TRBJ1-5; 7 bases are a match to TRBD1. This CDR3 spans 14 amino acids. With V trimmed by 8 bases and J by 3 bases, 7 bases remained unmatched. The germline CDR1 and CDR2 sequences are MNHEY and SMNVEV (reference sequence). This CDR3 is CASRPGQLNQPQHF. CDR3 in DNA: TGTGCCAGCCGCCCGGGACAGCTCAATCAGCCCCAGCATTTT.

The rearrangement joins TRBV7-8 to TRBJ1-1; TRBD1 might be the D (5 bases). V was clipped by 7 bases and J by 8 bases, with 17 bases between them. The CDR3 spans 13 residues. Germline assignment: CDR1 SGHVS and CDR2 FQNEAQ. In DNA form, the CDR3 reads TGTGCCAGCAAAGATGGGAGGGACTTAGAAGCTTTCTTT. It specifies CASKDGRDLEAFF.

The gene calls are TRBV11-2 and TRBJ2-2, with a weak D call TRBD2 (6 bases). V was pared by 7 bases and J by 3 bases, with 15 bases between. The germline V gene has CDR1 SGHAT and CDR2 FQNNGV. The CDR3 length is 15 residues. CDR3 bases: TGTGCCAGCACCTCCTTAGCGGTAGACACCGGGGAGCTGTTTTTT. This codes for CASTSLAVDTGELFF.

The V call is TRBV7-3, the J call TRBJ2-3, with 9 bases aligning to TRBD2. V gave up 0 bases and J gave up 7 bases; unmatched junction bases: 2. Germline V CDR1 and CDR2: SGHTA, FQGTGA. CDR3 length equals 14 residues. The CDR3 DNA sequence: TGTGCCAGCAGCTTAACCAGCGGGAGGTATACGCAGTATTTT. Protein product: CASSLTSGRYTQYF.

This sequence joins TRBV20-1 and TRBJ2-5; D is ambiguous. This CDR3 comprises 11 residues. Germline V gives CDR1 DFQATT, CDR2 SNEGSKA (reference sequence). Trimming took off 5 bases at V and 4 bases at J, with 8 bases between the two ends. CDR3 loop: CSAPLRETQYF. The CDR3 DNA follows: TGCAGTGCTCCTCTTCGAGAGACCCAGTACTTC.

The rearrangement uses TRBV5-1 and TRBJ1-4; TRBD1 matches 7 bases. With 1 base clipped from V and 6 bases from J, the junction kept 6 bases outside the gene matches. This CDR3 comprises 15 residues. The germline V gene encodes CDR1 SGHRS and CDR2 YFSETQ. CDR3 sequence: CASSLMRDSDEKLFF. DNA for the CDR3: TGCGCCAGCAGCTTGATGCGGGACAGTGATGAAAAACTGTTTTTT.

Concerning this clone itself: Its ends do not fully match the called genes, so a read error is possible. The chain uses TRBV20-1 and TRBJ2-5; no firm D call. This CDR3 region has 11 residues. The germline V gene encodes CDR1 DFQATT and CDR2 SNEGSKA (reference sequence). The CDR3 nucleotides read TGCAGTGCAAGAGATTCCGAGACCCAGTACTTC. Its translation is CSARDSETQYF.

This CDR3 reads CASSLVVGDQPQHF. CDR3 DNA sequence: TGTGCCAGCAGCTTAGTCGTAGGGGATCAGCCCCAGCATTTT. This chain connects TRBV7-2 to TRBJ1-5; TRBD1 is a possible D gene (5 bases). With 1 base removed from V and 5 bases from J, the gap between germline ends came to 9 bases. Germline CDR1 SGHTA, CDR2 FQGNSA. This CDR3 contains 14 residues.

The chain employs TRBV6-6 and TRBJ2-7, with 14 bases lining up with TRBD2. Per the germline V gene, CDR1 is MNHNY and CDR2 is SVGAGI (reference sequence). The CDR3 is 16 residues long. V lost 5 bases, J lost 6 bases, and 9 bases stayed unmatched. As DNA, the CDR3 is TGTGCCAGCAGTCGCTCTCGGGGACTAGCGGGGGTCGAGCAGTACGTC. This translates into CASSRSRGLAGVEQYV.

V gene TRBV13 combines with J gene TRBJ1-2, with 12 nucleotides matching TRBD1. The CDR3 contains 14 residues. Trimming removed 4 bases from V and 5 bases from J; junction bases left unmatched: 2. From germline, CDR1 is PRHDT and CDR2 FYEKMQ (reference sequence). CDR3 nucleotides: TGTGCCAGCAGCTCGGGACAGGGGGCTTATGGCTACACCTTC. Encoded protein: CASSSGQGAYGYTF.

The CDR3 sequence: CASSPGLARETQYF. The DNA for the CDR3 is TGTGCCAGCTCACCAGGGTTGGCGAGAGAGACCCAGTACTTC. The chain uses TRBV18 and TRBJ2-5; no clear D gene. This CDR3 spans 14 amino acids. Trimming left V 2 bases short and J 4 bases short, with 11 bases between. Germline values: CDR1 KGHSH, CDR2 LQKENI.

The chain combines TRBV6-1 with TRBJ1-6; 8 nucleotides line up with TRBD1. V lost 4 bases, J lost 7 bases, and 3 bases stayed unmatched. The germline CDR1 and CDR2 sequences are MNHNS and SASEGT. The CDR3 totals 14 residues. The CDR3 DNA reads as TGTGCCAGCAGTGGGACAGGGAGGAATTCACCCCTCCACTTT. Its protein product is CASSGTGRNSPLHF.

In this sample, this clone turned up once. The chain links TRBV18 to TRBJ2-5; D gene uncertain. This CDR3 has 14 residues. Trimming shortened V by 0 bases and J by 5 bases, and 10 bases separated the two germline ends. Germline CDR1 reads KGHSH; CDR2 reads LQKENI. CDR3 DNA: TGTGCCAGCTCACCACCAACACCGCCGGAGACCCAGTACTTC. It specifies CASSPPTPPETQYF. Complete variable domain (other parts from reference TRBV18 and TRBJ2-5): NAGVMQNPRHLVRRRGQEARLRCSPMKGHSHVYWYRQLPEEGLKFMVYLQKENIIDESGMPKERFSAEFPKEGPSILRIQQVVRGDSAAYFCASSPPTPPETQYFGPGTRLLVL.